This T cell receptor beta chain is from a study of CD8 T cells in seronegative destructive rheumatoid arthritis (dated by TCRdb to 2020 to 2022). Study-level background: At the time of sampling, most of the eight CND-RA patients were on biological drugs. The seropositive RA, seronegative RA and healthy control comparison cohorts were taken from a previously published TCRbeta dataset and were not newly sequenced. Peripheral CD8+ TCRbeta repertoires of CCP-negative destructive rheumatoid arthritis (CND-RA) patients were compared with newly diagnosed seropositive RA, seronegative RA and healthy controls. Overall study results and their limits: CND-RA repertoires showed more CMV-reactive and fewer influenza A-reactive CD8+ TCRbeta sequences than controls and other RA subtypes. A distinct set of enriched public clonotypes appeared to be carried by CND-RA patients, and this finding was interpreted by the authors as support for a separate disease subset. The study acknowledged the small size of the CND-RA cohort as a limitation. Because diagnostic samples were lacking, the TCR repertoire differences may partly reflect years of poor disease control rather than having been present at onset. No public clonotype enrichment survived Benjamini-Hochberg correction across the approximately 120,000 clonotypes tested. After adjustment for age, less diverse and more clonal CD8+ TCRbeta repertoires appeared to be present in CND-RA patients than in other RA subtypes.

Following the manufacturer's instructions, genomic DNA from CD8+ cells served as the input for TCRbeta sequencing. The immunoSEQ assay was used for TCRbeta sequencing, which was carried out at a genomics technology centre in Finland. As for how the authors treated the data: Clonotype tables generated by the immunoSEQ preprocessing pipeline were converted into VDJtools format, and non-productive clonotypes were filtered out. Samples with fewer than 10,000 reads were excluded, the remaining samples were subsampled to 10,000 reads, and most of the eight CND-RA samples met this threshold. Using the VDJtools CalcDiversityStats function on data subsampled to 10,000 reads, the Shannon-Wiener, Simpson and clonality indices were calculated. Non-singleton TCRbeta clonotypes were hard-matched, with no mismatches allowed, against VDJdb to infer antigen specificity. Clusters with potentially shared antigen targets were formed by grouping CDR3 sequences that differed by one amino acid (Hamming distance 1). Group enrichment of public clonotypes was tested with one-sided Fisher's exact tests after groups were resampled to six samples, with the procedure repeated ten times. TCRdb took this table from immuneACCESS and kept in-frame rearrangements with V and J called. Such tables lack part of the clones; where checked against another copy, unresolved V genes explain under half of the gap, and the rest is unexplained. V, J and clone size are taken as reported in that table, and D and trimming were inferred from the DNA itself. The table for this sample lists roughly 3,700 clones; 72% of them were counted only once. Of the sample, 36% falls within the top ten clones.

From the germline V gene, CDR1 is SGDLS and CDR2 is YYNGEE. Reading from cysteine to phenylalanine, the CDR3 counts 15 amino acids. The retained sequence is limited to the CDR3, 45 bases, with the frame set at the first base. V is cut back by 3 bases and J by 0 bases, with 4 bases in the junction unmatched. A negative result on the clinical CCP2 antibody test was shown by CND-RA patients, and progression of joint destruction was observed despite active therapy. Every CND-RA patient had failed conventional anti-rheumatic therapy and showed typical joint destruction in the wrists and ankles. Instead of being sampled at diagnosis, CND-RA patients were sampled after long disease histories, which in several cases spanned decades. Around 45 millilitres of EDTA-anticoagulated peripheral blood were drawn from each patient. Ficoll-Paque PLUS density gradient separation was used to isolate peripheral blood mononuclear cells. AutoMACS magnetic bead positive selection was used to isolate CD8+ cells from fresh or cryopreserved PBMCs, and flow cytometry was used to check purity. Genomic DNA was extracted using Nucleospin Tissue or Tissue XS kits and then quantified on a Qubit 2.0 fluorometer.

As concerns this clone: The antigen it binds to is not known. No base-level quality is on record; no much larger clone is a single base apart.

The source of this sequence is a woman aged 50 or older with seronegative destructive rheumatoid arthritis. The rearranged segments are TRBV9 and TRBJ2-3, with TRBD2 matching 7 junction bases. Sequenced material: CD8+ T cells from blood. CDR3 loop: CASSERDASTDTQYF. The DNA reads as follows: TGTGCCAGCAGCGAGCGGGACGCCAGCACAGATACGCAGTATTTT.